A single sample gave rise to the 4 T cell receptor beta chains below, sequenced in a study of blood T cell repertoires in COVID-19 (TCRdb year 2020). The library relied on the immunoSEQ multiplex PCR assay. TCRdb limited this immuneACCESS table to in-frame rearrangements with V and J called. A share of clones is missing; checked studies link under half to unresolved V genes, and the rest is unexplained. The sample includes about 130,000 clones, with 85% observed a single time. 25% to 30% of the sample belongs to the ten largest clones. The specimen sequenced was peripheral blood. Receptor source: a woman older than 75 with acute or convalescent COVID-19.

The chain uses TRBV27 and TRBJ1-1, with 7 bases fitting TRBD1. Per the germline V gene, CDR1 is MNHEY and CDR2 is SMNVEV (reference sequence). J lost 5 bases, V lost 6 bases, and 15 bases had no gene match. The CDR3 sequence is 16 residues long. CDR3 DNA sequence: TGTGCCAGCAGGATAGGACAGGCATTCCCGAGGACTGAAGCTTTCTTT. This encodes CASRIGQAFPRTEAFF.

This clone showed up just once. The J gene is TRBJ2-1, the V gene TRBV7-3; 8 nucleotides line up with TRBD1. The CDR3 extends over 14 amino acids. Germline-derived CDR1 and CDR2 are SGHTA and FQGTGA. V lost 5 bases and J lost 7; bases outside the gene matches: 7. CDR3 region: CASSDTTGGNEQFF. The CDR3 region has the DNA TGTGCCAGCAGCGACACTACAGGGGGAAATGAGCAGTTCTTC.

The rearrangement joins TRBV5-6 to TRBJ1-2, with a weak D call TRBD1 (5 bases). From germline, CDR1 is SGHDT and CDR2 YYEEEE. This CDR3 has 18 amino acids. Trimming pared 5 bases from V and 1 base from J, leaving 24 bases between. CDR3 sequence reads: CASRKNQGSPTNNYGYTF. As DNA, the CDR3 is TGTGCCAGCAGGAAAAACCAGGGTAGTCCCACGAATAACTATGGCTACACCTTC.

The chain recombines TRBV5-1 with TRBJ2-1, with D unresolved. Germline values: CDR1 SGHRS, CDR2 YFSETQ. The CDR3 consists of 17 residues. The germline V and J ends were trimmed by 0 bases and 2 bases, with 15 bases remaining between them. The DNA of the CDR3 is TGCGCCAGCAGCTTGGGGCGGTCTACCTTAACCTACAATGAGCAGTTCTTC. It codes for CASSLGRSTLTYNEQFF.